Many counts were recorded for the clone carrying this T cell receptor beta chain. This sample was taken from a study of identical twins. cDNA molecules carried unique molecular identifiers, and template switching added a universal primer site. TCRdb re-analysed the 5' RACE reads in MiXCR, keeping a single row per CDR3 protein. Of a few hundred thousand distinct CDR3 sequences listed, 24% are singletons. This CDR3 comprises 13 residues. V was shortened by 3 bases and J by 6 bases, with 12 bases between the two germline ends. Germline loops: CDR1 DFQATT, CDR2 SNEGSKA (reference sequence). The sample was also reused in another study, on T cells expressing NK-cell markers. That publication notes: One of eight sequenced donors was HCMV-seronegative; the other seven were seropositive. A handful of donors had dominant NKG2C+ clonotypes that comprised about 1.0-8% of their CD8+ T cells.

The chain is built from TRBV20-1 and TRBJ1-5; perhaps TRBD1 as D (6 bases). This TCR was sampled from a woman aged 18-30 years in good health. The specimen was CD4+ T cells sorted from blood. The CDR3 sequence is CSARGGRTQPQHF. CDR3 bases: TGCAGTGCTAGGGGGGGGCGCACTCAGCCCCAGCATTTT.